A selection of T cell receptor beta chains follows, all from one sample in a study of blood T cell repertoires in COVID-19. Sequencing used immunoSEQ multiplex PCR; TCRdb keeps in-frame clones, though not all of them. The table records about 70,000 clones, about 85% of them present only once. The material sequenced was peripheral blood. Every receptor here comes from an elderly woman with active or convalescent COVID-19. The CDR3 runs from the conserved cysteine through the conserved F or W. Fields, in order: clone size, J gene, D gene, V gene, CDR3 length, CDR3 DNA, CDR3 protein. A D gene is named only where the DNA matches it firmly. Only some rows state a clone size, as once, few, many or a class for expanded clones.

>NA|TRBJ2-7|TRBD1|TRBV7-2|14
TGTGCCAGCAGCTTACCAGGGGGCCCCTACGAGCAGTACTTC
CASSLPGGPYEQYF
>NA|TRBJ2-5|NA|TRBV6-5|12
TGTGCCAGCAGGGGCCAGGAAAGGACCCAGTACTTC
CASRGQERTQYF
>NA|TRBJ2-1|NA|TRBV27|14
TGTGCCAGCAGTCCTCCGAGCTCCTACAATGAGCAGTTCTTC
CASSPPSSYNEQFF
>NA|TRBJ2-1|TRBD2|TRBV11-3|15
TGTGCCAGCAGCTCAGGGACTAGCGGGGGGACCGAGCAGTTCTTC
CASSSGTSGGTEQFF
>NA|TRBJ2-5|TRBD2|TRBV7-2|14
TGTGCCAGCAGTCAAATAGCGGGGGGGGAGACCCAGTACTTC
CASSQIAGGETQYF
>NA|TRBJ2-1|TRBD2|TRBV7-2|16
TGTGCCAGCAGCCGGTATTTCGGGGGGTCTTTCAATGAGCAGTTCTTC
CASSRYFGGSFNEQFF
>few|TRBJ1-2|TRBD1|TRBV25-1|17
TGTGCCAGCAGTGAATGGTCCTCCCAGGGGGAAATGTGGGGCTACACCTTC
CASSEWSSQGEMWGYTF
>once|TRBJ1-1|TRBD1|TRBV9|14
TGTGCCAGCAGCGGGGGACAGATGAACACTGAAGCTTTCTTT
CASSGGQMNTEAFF
>NA|TRBJ1-2|TRBD1|TRBV29-1|15
TGCAGCGTGGCGGGGGGACAGGGAGCTTCTTGGGGCTACACCTTC
CSVAGGQGASWGYTF
>NA|TRBJ2-7|TRBD2|TRBV29-1|12
TGCAGCGTGGGGGGGTTCGGTTACGAGCAGTACTTC
CSVGGFGYEQYF
>NA|TRBJ2-5|TRBD2|TRBV7-2|17
TGTGCCAGCAGCGTCTCTAGCGGGGGGGCCGTCCGAGAGACCCAGTACTTC
CASSVSSGGAVRETQYF
>NA|TRBJ2-1|TRBD2|TRBV19|16
TGTGCCAGTAGTATGGTAGGCGGGGGGGCTTACAATGAGCAGTTCTTC
CASSMVGGGAYNEQFF
>NA|TRBJ2-7|NA|TRBV20-1|11
TGCAGTGCTAGAGATCAATACGAGCAGTACTTC
CSARDQYEQYF
>NA|TRBJ1-1|NA|TRBV3-1/TRBV3-2|16
TGTGCCAGCAGCCACGCGGTTATGTGGTTTTTTGGTGAAGCTTTCTTT
CASSHAVMWFFGEAFF
>few|TRBJ2-1|TRBD2|TRBV7-6|16
TGTGCCAGCAGCTCACCCGGGACTAGGGCCTACAATGAGCAGTTCTTC
CASSSPGTRAYNEQFF
>NA|TRBJ2-1|NA|TRBV6-5|15
TGTGCCAGTCGCCGGGTCTCCGAGGTGGCCAATGAGCAGTTCTTC
CASRRVSEVANEQFF